This record covers a single TCR beta chain. Sequencing of TCR beta was performed on blood CD8+ T cells and on blood CD4+ T cells. Negative isolation yielded CD8+ and CD4+ T cells; FACS enriched TEMRA cells. Reverse transcription used about 0.45 to 1 ug RNA and random hexamers. From the immunoSEQ multiplex PCR reads, TCRdb called clonotypes with MiXCR, one entry per CDR3 protein. The data hold under 200,000 distinct CDR3 sequences, with 85% to 95% observed a single time. This sample stems from a study of CD8 T cells in Susac syndrome. On the study more broadly: Of the sequenced Susac syndrome patients, more than five had active disease and fewer than ten were in remission.

Germline-derived CDR1 and CDR2 are MGHRA and YSYEKL. The CDR3 has 15 residues. Trimming took off 4 bases at V and 4 bases at J, with 17 bases between the two ends. Material for sequencing was CD4+ T cells from PBMCs. The receptor comes from a human donor with Susac syndrome. The rearrangement uses TRBV4-1 and TRBJ2-7; D might be TRBD1 (5 bases). CDR3 loop: CASSPLGHIPYEQYF. In DNA, the CDR3 is TGCGCCAGCAGCCCCCTTGGACACATACCTTACGAGCAGTACTTC.